The rows below give T cell receptor beta chains drawn from one sample of a study of blood T cell repertoires in COVID-19. Assay used: immunoSEQ multiplex PCR; TCRdb lists only in-frame clones, some missing. This sample carries tens of thousands of clones, 80% of them seen once, and the ten largest clones take 4.5% to 7%. Sequenced sample: peripheral blood. All receptors come from a man between 60 and 75 years old with active or convalescent COVID-19. CDR3s include the opening cysteine and the closing phenylalanine or tryptophan. A D gene is named only where the DNA matches it firmly. Clone sizes are given selectively: once, few, many, or a class where the clone is expanded.

J gene: TRBJ2-3
clone size: NA
D gene: NA
V gene: TRBV19
CDR3 DNA: TGTGCCAGTAGTATATTGGGGGCCCCTGTAGATACGCAGTATTTT
CDR3 protein: CASSILGAPVDTQYF

J gene: TRBJ1-6
clone size: NA
D gene: TRBD1
V gene: TRBV4-1
CDR3 DNA: TGCGCCAGCGGACAGGGGGCCCGATATTCACCCCTCCACTTT
CDR3 protein: CASGQGARYSPLHF

J gene: TRBJ2-1
clone size: NA
D gene: NA
V gene: TRBV5-6
CDR3 DNA: TGTGCCAGCAGTCCCATCGGCCGGGGTCGCAATGAGCAGTTCTTC
CDR3 protein: CASSPIGRGRNEQFF

J gene: TRBJ1-3
clone size: NA
D gene: TRBD1
V gene: TRBV7-8
CDR3 DNA: TGTGCCAGCAGCCCCAAAAGGGGGCCAGGAAACACCATATATTTT
CDR3 protein: CASSPKRGPGNTIYF

J gene: TRBJ2-1
clone size: NA
D gene: TRBD2
V gene: TRBV4-2
CDR3 DNA: TGTGCCAGCAGCCAATCTGCGGGGGGTAACAATGAGCAGTTCTTC
CDR3 protein: CASSQSAGGNNEQFF

J gene: TRBJ1-1
clone size: NA
D gene: TRBD1
V gene: TRBV18
CDR3 DNA: TGTGCCAGCTCGCCAGGAACAGGGGACAACACTGAAGCTTTCTTT
CDR3 protein: CASSPGTGDNTEAFF

J gene: TRBJ2-3
clone size: NA
D gene: TRBD2
V gene: TRBV9
CDR3 DNA: TGTGCCAGCAGCGGCGGGGGGGCCGGCACAGATACGCAGTATTTT
CDR3 protein: CASSGGGAGTDTQYF

J gene: TRBJ2-5
clone size: once
D gene: TRBD1
V gene: TRBV6-2/TRBV6-3
CDR3 DNA: TGTGCCAGCAGTCCCGGGACAGGGTTTCAAGAGACCCAGTACTTC
CDR3 protein: CASSPGTGFQETQYF

J gene: TRBJ2-5
clone size: NA
D gene: TRBD2
V gene: TRBV11-3
CDR3 DNA: TGTGCCAGCAGCGACGGGACTAGAGGCGGGGAGACCCAGTACTTC
CDR3 protein: CASSDGTRGGETQYF

J gene: TRBJ1-1
clone size: NA
D gene: TRBD1
V gene: TRBV5-6
CDR3 DNA: TGTGCCAGCAGCTGGGGACAGGGCGACACTGAAGCTTTCTTT
CDR3 protein: CASSWGQGDTEAFF

J gene: TRBJ2-3
clone size: NA
D gene: NA
V gene: TRBV9
CDR3 DNA: TGTGCCAGCAGCGTAAGTGGGGCCGGAACAGATACGCAGTATTTT
CDR3 protein: CASSVSGAGTDTQYF

J gene: TRBJ2-2
clone size: NA
D gene: NA
V gene: TRBV7-9
CDR3 DNA: TGTGCCAGCAGGTCCCCGATGCGGGGCGACACCGGGGAGCTGTTTTTT
CDR3 protein: CASRSPMRGDTGELFF

J gene: TRBJ2-2
clone size: NA
D gene: NA
V gene: TRBV6-1
CDR3 DNA: TGTGCCAGCAGTGACAGTGAAGTGGGGGAGCTGTTTTTT
CDR3 protein: CASSDSEVGELFF

J gene: TRBJ2-6
clone size: NA
D gene: NA
V gene: TRBV10-3
CDR3 DNA: TGTGCCATCAGTGTGGGCAGCTCTGGGGCCAACGTCCTGACTTTC
CDR3 protein: CAISVGSSGANVLTF

J gene: TRBJ1-1
clone size: NA
D gene: NA
V gene: TRBV4-1
CDR3 DNA: TGCGCCAGCGCGGCGGGGATGAACACTGAAGCTTTCTTT
CDR3 protein: CASAAGMNTEAFF

J gene: TRBJ1-1
clone size: once
D gene: NA
V gene: TRBV14
CDR3 DNA: TGTGCCAGCAGCCGCACCGGGGTGAACACTGAAGCTTTCTTT
CDR3 protein: CASSRTGVNTEAFF

J gene: TRBJ2-7
clone size: NA
D gene: TRBD1
V gene: TRBV5-1
CDR3 DNA: TGCGCCAGCAGCTCGACGACAGGGGCGGACTACGAGCAGTACTTC
CDR3 protein: CASSSTTGADYEQYF

J gene: TRBJ2-2
clone size: few
D gene: TRBD1
V gene: TRBV7-8
CDR3 DNA: TGTGCCAGCAGCCCTTGGACAGGGGGAGCTTTTACCTCCGGGGAGCTGTTTTTT
CDR3 protein: CASSPWTGGAFTSGELFF

J gene: TRBJ2-7
clone size: NA
D gene: NA
V gene: TRBV7-2
CDR3 DNA: TGTGCCAGCAGCTTCGACCTCGGAATTAAAGGGGGTTTCTACGAGCAGTACTTC
CDR3 protein: CASSFDLGIKGGFYEQYF

J gene: TRBJ2-7
clone size: NA
D gene: NA
V gene: TRBV7-2
CDR3 DNA: TGTGCCAGCAGCTGGGATGGGTCCGGGAACCTCTACGAGCAGTACTTC
CDR3 protein: CASSWDGSGNLYEQYF

J gene: TRBJ1-2
clone size: NA
D gene: NA
V gene: TRBV3-1/TRBV3-2
CDR3 DNA: TGTGCCAGCAGCCAATCACAGGGCCAAGGCTACACCTTC
CDR3 protein: CASSQSQGQGYTF

J gene: TRBJ2-2
clone size: NA
D gene: NA
V gene: TRBV5-4
CDR3 DNA: TGTGCCAGCAGCTTGGGGGGCACCGCGAACACCGGGGAGCTGTTTTTT
CDR3 protein: CASSLGGTANTGELFF

J gene: TRBJ1-5
clone size: NA
D gene: NA
V gene: TRBV30
CDR3 DNA: TGTGCCTGGAGTTTAGCCGGGAATGGGCAGCCCCAGCATTTT
CDR3 protein: CAWSLAGNGQPQHF

J gene: TRBJ2-3
clone size: NA
D gene: NA
V gene: TRBV5-1
CDR3 DNA: TGCGCCAGCAGCTTGTGGGCGGATACGCAGTATTTT
CDR3 protein: CASSLWADTQYF

J gene: TRBJ2-7
clone size: NA
D gene: NA
V gene: TRBV6-6
CDR3 DNA: TGTGCCAGCAGTTACTCGACCGGGGGTTACGACGAGCAGTACTTC
CDR3 protein: CASSYSTGGYDEQYF

J gene: TRBJ2-7
clone size: NA
D gene: TRBD1
V gene: TRBV7-2
CDR3 DNA: TGTGCCAGCAGCTTATCACAGGGGGTAACCTACGAGCAGTACTTC
CDR3 protein: CASSLSQGVTYEQYF

J gene: TRBJ2-5
clone size: NA
D gene: TRBD2
V gene: TRBV7-2
CDR3 DNA: TGTGCCAGCAGCGCACAGGCGGGGGGGCTGGAGACCCAGTACTTC
CDR3 protein: CASSAQAGGLETQYF

J gene: TRBJ1-4
clone size: NA
D gene: NA
V gene: TRBV9
CDR3 DNA: TGTGCCAGCAGCGGAACAGGGAATTTTGAAAAACTGTTTTTT
CDR3 protein: CASSGTGNFEKLFF

J gene: TRBJ2-7
clone size: NA
D gene: NA
V gene: TRBV5-4
CDR3 DNA: TGTGCCAGCAGCTCCAAATTGGACAACTTCTACGAGCAGTACTTC
CDR3 protein: CASSSKLDNFYEQYF

J gene: TRBJ2-2
clone size: NA
D gene: NA
V gene: TRBV11-1
CDR3 DNA: TGTGCCAGCAGCTTATCCAGGGTTAACACCGGGGAGCTGTTTTTT
CDR3 protein: CASSLSRVNTGELFF

J gene: TRBJ1-2
clone size: NA
D gene: TRBD1
V gene: TRBV19
CDR3 DNA: TGTGCCAGTAGTACTTCCCCGGGACAGGGCCCCGGCTACACCTTC
CDR3 protein: CASSTSPGQGPGYTF

J gene: TRBJ2-2
clone size: NA
D gene: TRBD2
V gene: TRBV10-3
CDR3 DNA: TGTGCCATCAGTGGAGGAGGACTAGCGGGGGCAGGCGGGGAGCTGTTTTTT
CDR3 protein: CAISGGGLAGAGGELFF

J gene: TRBJ1-4
clone size: NA
D gene: NA
V gene: TRBV4-3
CDR3 DNA: TGCGCCAGCAGCCATGACAGAATAATAGCAACTAATGAAAAACTGTTTTTT
CDR3 protein: CASSHDRIIATNEKLFF

J gene: TRBJ1-2
clone size: NA
D gene: NA
V gene: TRBV7-2
CDR3 DNA: TGTGCCAGCAGCTTAGGAGGGTATGGCTACACCTTC
CDR3 protein: CASSLGGYGYTF

J gene: TRBJ2-7
clone size: NA
D gene: TRBD1
V gene: TRBV6-5
CDR3 DNA: TGTGCCAAAAACCGGGACAGGGCCTCCTACGAGCAGTACTTC
CDR3 protein: CAKNRDRASYEQYF